The present entry profiles one TCR beta chain with its context. V dropped 0 bases and J dropped 3; count of bases not matched to a gene: 3. Germline CDR1 is SGHRS and CDR2 is YFSETQ. The CDR3 spans 15 residues. Enrolment of Seattle patients took place during active infection, and they were followed longitudinally. These data originate in a study of blood T cell repertoires in COVID-19. For the study at large: Researchers got acute and convalescent COVID-19 samples from the United States, Italy and Spain. PBMCs, B-cell-depleted T cells, or T cells provided the cDNA or gDNA that made up the material.

In the source study's methods: Amplification with reference gene primers provided the estimates of nucleated cell counts. The protocol was immunoSEQ multiplex PCR, while the TCRdb copy is restricted to in-frame clones and leaves out a portion. Clone size and the V and J calls come from that table; the DNA yielded D and trimming. Among 300,000 to 350,000 clones listed, approximately 88% were seen once. The clonotype comes from a woman aged 30 to 39 with COVID-19, enrolled during active disease. Sample: peripheral blood. The chain employs TRBV5-1 and TRBJ1-2, with TRBD1 identical over 9 bases. CDR3 DNA sequence: TGCGCCAGCAGCTTGGATGGACAGGGGCACTATGGCTACACCTTC. Encoded protein: CASSLDGQGHYGYTF. The whole variable domain, remainder taken from reference TRBV5-1 and TRBJ1-2, is KAGVTQTPRYLIKTRGQQVTLSCSPISGHRSVSWYQQTPGQGLQFLFEYFSETQRNKGNFPGRFSGRQFSNSRSEMNVSTLELGDSALYLCASSLDGQGHYGYTFGSGTRLTVV.